The 13 T cell receptor beta chains reported below all come from one sample, sequenced in a study of T cells in Graves' hyperthyroidism and ophthalmopathy (dated by TCRdb to the late 2010s). Library preparation employed multiplex PCR. Instrument used: Illumina HiSeq 2000. Amplification of TCR beta CDR3 regions was carried out from RNA transcripts. For the first round of RT-PCR on the TCR CDR3, the HTBI primer set was used together with the Qiagen OneStep RT-PCR kit. TCRdb reworked the public reads: Q25 trimming with fastp, MiXCR clone assembly, productive beta chains retained. CDR3 protein duplicates are merged, each entry listing the most common genes and DNA. The sample table lists 480,000 or so distinct CDR3 sequences, roughly 45% of them with a count of one. The ten largest clonotypes hold around 47% of the sample. Sequencing was performed on peripheral blood or thyroid tissue (not recorded which). All receptors come from an adult woman with Graves' disease, either hyperthyroidism or ophthalmopathy (not recorded which).

The chain uses TRBV20-1 and TRBJ1-2, with a possible D match to TRBD1 (5 bases). V was shortened by 6 bases and J by 2 bases, with 13 bases between the two germline ends. The CDR3 covers 13 residues. The V gene's germline CDR1 is DFQATT and CDR2 SNEGSKA (reference sequence). For the CDR3, the DNA is TGCAGTGCCTTTGGCAGGGAAAACTATGGCTACACCTTC. Amino acid sequence: CSAFGRENYGYTF.

There are many counts of this clonotype. The V call is TRBV3-1, the J call TRBJ1-2, with a tentative D call TRBD1 (5 bases). This CDR3 is built from 15 residues. Trimming stripped 0 bases from V and 5 bases from J, with 13 bases between. From germline, CDR1 is LGHDT and CDR2 YNNKEL (reference sequence). For the CDR3, the DNA is TGTGCCAGCAGCCAAGAATGGGCAGGGTCATATGGCTACACCTTC. This sequence encodes CASSQEWAGSYGYTF.

V usage is TRBV29-1 and J usage is TRBJ1-1, with D possibly matching TRBD1 (6 bases). Germline assignment: CDR1 SQVTM and CDR2 ANQGSEA. The CDR3 sequence is 15 residues long. The V end lost 4 bases, the J end lost 10 bases, and 25 bases lay between the germline ends. CDR3 region: CSVGWGAGYTRLAFF. Here the CDR3 DNA reads TGCAGCGTTGGATGGGGGGCAGGGTATACCAGACTAGCTTTCTTT.

This clonotype was counted only a few times. This chain joins TRBV24-1 and TRBJ2-7; maybe TRBD2 (5 bases). V dropped 7 bases and J dropped 5 bases, with 8 bases sitting between them. Per germline, CDR1 KGHDR and CDR2 SFDVKD. CDR3 length: 11 residues. The CDR3 spells CATRRGNEQYF. The CDR3 DNA reads as TGTGCCACCAGACGGGGAAACGAGCAGTACTTC.

At least ten counts were recorded for this clonotype. The V gene is TRBV5-1, the J gene TRBJ2-5; a weak D match, TRBD2 (5 bases). There are 14 residues in the CDR3. V was pared by 0 bases and J by 2 bases, with 8 bases between. The germline gives CDR1 SGHRS, CDR2 YFSETQ. As DNA, the CDR3 is TGCGCCAGCAGCTTGGTAGGGAGACAAGAGACCCAGTACTTC. The encoded protein is CASSLVGRQETQYF.

The chain links TRBV29-1 to TRBJ1-1, with D hard to call. The CDR3 length is 12 residues. Per germline, CDR1 SQVTM and CDR2 ANQGSEA. The CDR3, as DNA: TGCAGTGCCGCGCGCGAGGTGGTTGAAGCTTTCTTT. It is translated as CSAAREVVEAFF.

V gene TRBV7-2 combines with J gene TRBJ1-4; D is unresolved. From germline, CDR1 is SGHTA and CDR2 FQGNSA. CDR3 length: 13 amino acids. V lost 4 bases and J lost 8, with 11 bases in between. CDR3 sequence (DNA): TGTGCCAGCAGCTCTAGTTCTGACGAAAAACTGTTTTTT. Amino acid sequence: CASSSSSDEKLFF.

The V gene is TRBV14, the J gene TRBJ2-2, with a possible D match to TRBD2 (5 bases). CDR1 is SGHDN and CDR2 is FVKESK in the germline V gene. This CDR3 has 15 amino acids. Trimming cost V 0 bases and J 5 bases, with 10 bases left between them. In DNA, the CDR3 is TGTGCCAGCAGCCAAGATCGGAGGCTAACCGGGGAGCTGTTTTTT. It encodes CASSQDRRLTGELFF.

The genes are TRBV20-1 and TRBJ1-2; a possible D gene is TRBD1 (6 bases). CDR1 and CDR2 (germline): DFQATT, SNEGSKA (reference sequence). CDR3 size: 14 residues. The germline V and J ends were trimmed by 6 bases and 10 bases, with 24 bases remaining between them. The CDR3 sequence is CSAIPWGHTPDYTF. CDR3 nucleotides: TGCAGTGCCATCCCGTGGGGACACACACCTGACTACACCTTC.

Notes on this clonotype: As the CDR3 is not closed by the conserved phenylalanine or tryptophan, this likely results from a read error. The chain has TRBV15 and TRBJ2-4, with D perhaps being TRBD1 or TRBD2 (5 bases each). This CDR3 region has 14 residues. With 1 base removed from V and 5 bases from J, the gap between germline ends came to 9 bases. Germline lookup yields CDR1 LNHNV and CDR2 YYDKDF (reference sequence). The DNA of the CDR3 is TGTGCCACCAGCAGAGTGGGGCGGGAAAACATTCAGTACTTG. This codes for CATSRVGRENIQYL.

The rearrangement uses TRBV19 and TRBJ2-2; no firm D call. Germline V CDR1 and CDR2: LNHDA, SQIVND (reference sequence). CDR3 size: 13 residues. V dropped 5 bases and J dropped 3 bases, with 7 bases sitting between them. CDR3 bases: TGTGCCAGTAGTGTCCCTGACACCGGGGAGCTGTTTTTT. Encoded protein: CASSVPDTGELFF. The full variable domain, completed using reference TRBV19 and TRBJ2-2, is DGGITQSPKYLFRKEGQNVTLSCEQNLNHDAMYWYRQDPGQGLRLIYYSQIVNDFQKGDIAEGYSVSREKKESFPLTVTSAQKNPTAFYLCASSVPDTGELFFGEGSRLTVL.

This clonotype has just a few counts. The chain employs TRBV20-1 and TRBJ1-3; D is unclear. The CDR3 extends over 15 amino acids. Per the germline V gene, CDR1 is DFQATT and CDR2 is SNEGSKA (reference sequence). Trimming removed 3 bases from V and 0 bases from J, with 12 bases in between. CDR3 coding DNA: TGCAGTGCTAGCAGGACGGGCTTCTCTGGAAACACCATATATTTT. The encoded protein is CSASRTGFSGNTIYF.

V and J are TRBV5-6 and TRBJ2-5, with TRBD1 matching over 7 bases. CDR1 SGHDT and CDR2 YYEEEE come from the germline V gene. With 3 bases clipped from V and 12 bases from J, the junction kept 5 bases outside the gene matches. This CDR3 is 11 amino acids long. The CDR3 DNA is TGTGCCAGCAGCTCAGCCGGGACAGAGTACTTC. Amino acids: CASSSAGTEYF.